The 23 T cell receptor beta chains reported below all come from one sample, sequenced in a study of T cell responses to AZD1222 COVID-19 vaccine. Only in-frame clones appear in the TCRdb table, and some are missing; sequencing was by immunoSEQ multiplex PCR. The sample includes roughly 120,000 clones, around 85% of them seen just once. The sample was peripheral blood, taken on day 0 of AZD1222 vaccination. These receptors originate from an adult in good health.

This chain uses TRBV29-1 with TRBJ2-2; either TRBD1 or TRBD2 may supply D (6 bases each). Trimming took off 6 bases at V and 7 bases at J, with 18 bases between the two ends. CDR1 is SQVTM, CDR2 ANQGSEA, per germline. The CDR3 has 14 amino acids. CDR3 in DNA: TGCAGCGTGATTCTGGGGGGCGCCGGCGGGGAGCTGTTTTTT. Translated, it gives CSVILGGAGGELFF.

The V gene is TRBV10-3, the J gene TRBJ1-5; 7 nucleotides agree with TRBD1. The ends lost 0 bases at V and 6 bases at J; junction bases unmatched: 5. CDR1 is ENHRY and CDR2 is SYGVKD in the germline V gene. The CDR3 has 15 amino acids. The CDR3 nucleotides read TGTGCCATCAGTGAGTCAACAGGGGTTATTCAGCCCCAGCATTTT. Protein sequence: CAISESTGVIQPQHF.

The V gene is TRBV2, the J gene TRBJ2-4; D is uncertain. CDR3 length: 14 residues. V dropped 7 bases and J dropped 4 bases, with 14 bases sitting between them. CDR1 and CDR2 (germline): SNHLY, FYNNEI. CDR3 sequence (DNA): TGTGCCAGCAAAGTAGAGACGGGTAAAAACATTCAGTACTTC. Amino acids: CASKVETGKNIQYF.

V and J are TRBV6-1 and TRBJ1-6; 10 bases line up with TRBD1. The CDR3 totals 19 residues. V shed 4 bases and J 9 bases; nucleotides not matched to a gene: 18. The germline gives CDR1 MNHNS, CDR2 SASEGT. Here the CDR3 reads CASSGGQGTTTAGLSPLHF. The CDR3 region has the DNA TGTGCCAGCAGTGGGGGACAGGGGACCACCACCGCCGGGCTTTCACCCCTCCACTTT.

The chain has TRBV12-5 and TRBJ1-2; tentatively, D is TRBD1 (5 bases). From germline, CDR1 is LGHNT and CDR2 FRNRAP. V was trimmed by 1 base and J by 3 bases, leaving 15 bases between them. The CDR3 sequence is 16 residues long. In nucleotides, the CDR3 is TGTGCTAGTGGTTTGGGACGCTGGGGGGTCGACTATGGCTACACCTTC. Residues: CASGLGRWGVDYGYTF.

J is TRBJ1-5 and V is TRBV5-5; TRBD1 matches 8 bases. After removal of 1 base from V and 4 bases from J, the junction contained 4 bases not matched to a gene. The CDR3 contains 15 residues. CDR1 and CDR2 (germline): SGHKS, YYEKEE (reference sequence). The CDR3 loop reads CASSLTGGGNQPQHF. In DNA, the CDR3 is TGTGCCAGCAGCTTGACAGGGGGTGGTAATCAGCCCCAGCATTTT.

Only one count was recorded for this clone. J is TRBJ1-1 and V is TRBV7-9, with D possibly matching TRBD1 (5 bases). V dropped 11 bases and J dropped 4 bases, with 11 bases sitting between them. This CDR3 has 11 amino acids. Germline-derived CDR1 and CDR2 are SEHNR and FQNEAQ (reference sequence). The CDR3: CAGRRGTEAFF. The CDR3 DNA reads TGTGCCGGAAGGAGGGGCACTGAAGCTTTCTTT.

This rearrangement joins TRBV6-4 to TRBJ1-5, with a possible D match to TRBD1 (6 bases). The CDR3 has 13 amino acids. Trimming removed 0 bases from V and 10 bases from J, with 10 bases in between. CDR1 MRHNA and CDR2 SNTAGT come from the germline V gene. The CDR3 bases are TGTGCCAGCAGTGACTCGAGGGGGGGACCCCAGCATTTT. Amino acid sequence: CASSDSRGGPQHF.

This chain connects TRBV28 to TRBJ2-7; a weak D match, TRBD2 (5 bases). Trimming took off 7 bases at V and 6 bases at J, with 10 bases between the two ends. This CDR3 contains 11 residues. Germline CDR1 MDHEN, CDR2 SYDVKM. Here the CDR3 reads CASTRGGEQYF. The DNA of the CDR3 is TGTGCCAGCACCCGGGGTGGCGAGCAGTACTTC. The variable domain in full, completed from reference TRBV28 and TRBJ2-7, reads DVKVTQSSRYLVKRTGEKVFLECVQDMDHENMFWYRQDPGLGLRLIYFSYDVKMKEKGDIPEGYSVSREKKERFSLILESASTNQTSMYLCASTRGGEQYFGPGTRLTVT.

The rearrangement links TRBV7-9 to TRBJ2-5, with 11 bases lining up with TRBD2. This CDR3 spans 15 amino acids. Germline assignment: CDR1 SEHNR and CDR2 FQNEAQ (reference sequence). The V segment lost 4 bases and the J segment 2 bases; nucleotides outside the gene matches: 3. The CDR3 DNA follows: TGTGCCAGCAGCTCAGGACTAGCGGGTCAAGAGACCCAGTACTTC. Protein sequence: CASSSGLAGQETQYF.

The V gene is TRBV5-1, the J gene TRBJ1-1; no definite D call. Trimming cost V 1 base and J 5 bases, with 15 bases left between them. The CDR3 has 15 amino acids. Germline V CDR1 and CDR2: SGHRS, YFSETQ. In DNA form, the CDR3 reads TGCGCCAGCAGCTTGTTGGGCAGTACGGGAACTGAAGCTTTCTTT. Encoded protein: CASSLLGSTGTEAFF.

V and J are TRBV24-1 and TRBJ1-2; D unclear. Trimming removed 5 bases from V and 6 bases from J, with 12 bases in between. Germline-derived CDR1 and CDR2 are KGHDR and SFDVKD. The CDR3 is 13 residues long. CDR3 in DNA: TGTGCCACCAGTGGCCAGCCCGAGCATGGCTACACCTTC. Translated: CATSGQPEHGYTF.

The rearrangement uses TRBV6-2 or TRBV6-3 and TRBJ2-5, with 7 bases aligning to TRBD1. V shed 4 bases, J shed 5 bases, and the junction held 7 bases outside the gene matches. The CDR3 has 14 residues. The V gene's germline CDR1 is MNHEY and CDR2 SVGEGT. CDR3 DNA sequence: TGTGCCAGCAGTTCTCTAGGACAGGAGGAGACCCAGTACTTC. It encodes CASSSLGQEETQYF.

This clone was observed a single time. This chain connects TRBV7-7 to TRBJ2-5, with 8 bases that match TRBD2. The CDR3 is 15 residues long. Germline CDR1 and CDR2: SSHAT and FNYEAQ (reference sequence). The ends lost 3 bases at V and 1 base at J; junction bases unmatched: 4. The CDR3 spells CASSFRLAGQETQYF. In nucleotides, the CDR3 is TGTGCCAGCAGCTTTAGGCTAGCGGGCCAAGAGACCCAGTACTTC.

J is TRBJ2-7 and V is TRBV5-4; 9 bases match TRBD2. The CDR3 runs to 14 residues. V gave up 2 bases and J gave up 0 bases; unmatched junction bases: 0. CDR1 SGHNT and CDR2 YYREEE come from the germline V gene (reference sequence). CDR3 coding DNA: TGTGCCAGCAGCTTAGCGGGGGGCTCCTACGAGCAGTACTTC. This translates into CASSLAGGSYEQYF.

This clone was observed once. The V gene is TRBV7-2, the J gene TRBJ1-2; unclear D gene. Per the germline V gene, CDR1 is SGHTA and CDR2 is FQGNSA. V was clipped by 3 bases and J by 0 bases, with 17 bases between them. The CDR3 loop spans 17 amino acids. The DNA for the CDR3 is TGTGCCAGCAGCTTGGCCCCGAAGGACTTAGCTAACTATGGCTACACCTTC. The encoded protein is CASSLAPKDLANYGYTF.

The chain uses TRBV4-2 and TRBJ1-1; no clear D. The CDR3 loop spans 14 amino acids. Germline assignment: CDR1 LGHNA and CDR2 YNFKEQ. V lost 0 bases and J 1 base, leaving 6 bases between the germline ends. Here the CDR3 reads CASSQDPGNTEAFF. The DNA for the CDR3 is TGTGCCAGCAGCCAAGATCCCGGGAACACTGAAGCTTTCTTT.

The CDR3 loop is CASSVKGGGAPDGYTF. Written as DNA, the CDR3 is TGTGCCAGCAGCGTAAAGGGGGGAGGGGCACCGGATGGCTACACCTTC. V and J are TRBV9 and TRBJ1-2; maybe TRBD1 (6 bases). V shed 1 base and J shed 6 bases, with 19 bases lying between them. The CDR3 runs to 16 residues. The germline gives CDR1 SGDLS, CDR2 YYNGEE.

This clone has just a few counts. The chain links TRBV19 to TRBJ1-5; TRBD1 might be the D (5 bases). Trimming pared 1 base from V and 4 bases from J, leaving 11 bases between. Per germline, CDR1 LNHDA and CDR2 SQIVND (reference sequence). The CDR3 has 15 amino acids. CDR3 sequence: CASSIGPRDNQPQHF. CDR3 in DNA: TGTGCCAGTAGTATAGGGCCCAGGGATAATCAGCCCCAGCATTTT.

The V and J genes are TRBV27 and TRBJ1-2, with D possibly TRBD1 on 5 matching bases. Germline V gives CDR1 MNHEY, CDR2 SMNVEV (reference sequence). V gave up 3 bases and J gave up 5 bases, with 10 bases separating them. The CDR3 contains 13 residues. DNA for the CDR3: TGTGCCAGCAGTTTGGGACGGATTTATGGCTACACCTTC. This gives the protein CASSLGRIYGYTF.

The CDR3 sequence is CSVGRLTDNEQFF. CDR3 nucleotide sequence: TGCAGCGTTGGCCGACTGACCGACAATGAGCAGTTCTTC. The V and J genes are TRBV29-1 and TRBJ2-1; D is unclear. Trimming cost V 4 bases and J 5 bases, with 12 bases left between them. Germline CDR1 and CDR2: SQVTM and ANQGSEA. This CDR3 comprises 13 residues.

This clone has a single count. This chain links TRBV5-6 with TRBJ1-3; no firm D call. Germline values: CDR1 SGHDT, CDR2 YYEEEE. Trimming cost V 2 bases and J 4 bases, with 7 bases left between them. The CDR3 has 13 residues. CDR3: CASSFGRGNTIYF. For the CDR3, the DNA is TGTGCCAGCAGCTTTGGGCGAGGAAACACCATATATTTT. Based on the CDR3 plus reference TRBV5-6 and TRBJ1-3, the full variable domain is DAGVTQSPTHLIKTRGQQVTLRCSPKSGHDTVSWYQQALGQGPQFIFQYYEEEERQRGNFPDRFSGHQFPNYSSELNVNALLLGDSALYLCASSFGRGNTIYFGEGSWLTVV.

The count of this clone is one. The rearrangement joins TRBV6-5 to TRBJ1-2; tentative D call: TRBD1 (6 bases). Per the germline V gene, CDR1 is MNHEY and CDR2 is SVGAGI. With 7 bases removed from V and 4 bases from J, the gap between germline ends came to 13 bases. The CDR3 runs 13 residues. This CDR3 is CASKSGQSYGYTF. In nucleotides, the CDR3 is TGTGCCAGCAAAAGCGGACAGTCCTATGGCTACACCTTC.